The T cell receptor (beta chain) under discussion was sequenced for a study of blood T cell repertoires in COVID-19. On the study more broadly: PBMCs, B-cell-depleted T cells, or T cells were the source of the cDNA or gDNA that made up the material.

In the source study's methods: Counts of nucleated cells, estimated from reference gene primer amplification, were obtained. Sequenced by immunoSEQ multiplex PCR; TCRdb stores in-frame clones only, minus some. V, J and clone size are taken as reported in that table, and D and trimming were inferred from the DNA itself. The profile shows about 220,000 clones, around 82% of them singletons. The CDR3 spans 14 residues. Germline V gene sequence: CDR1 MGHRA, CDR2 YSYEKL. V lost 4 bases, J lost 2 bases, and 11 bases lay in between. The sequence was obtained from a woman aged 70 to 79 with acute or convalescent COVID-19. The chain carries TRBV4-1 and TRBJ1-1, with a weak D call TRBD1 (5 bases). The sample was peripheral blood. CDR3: CASSLPTANTEAFF. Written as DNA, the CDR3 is TGCGCCAGCAGCCTCCCGACAGCCAACACTGAAGCTTTCTTT.